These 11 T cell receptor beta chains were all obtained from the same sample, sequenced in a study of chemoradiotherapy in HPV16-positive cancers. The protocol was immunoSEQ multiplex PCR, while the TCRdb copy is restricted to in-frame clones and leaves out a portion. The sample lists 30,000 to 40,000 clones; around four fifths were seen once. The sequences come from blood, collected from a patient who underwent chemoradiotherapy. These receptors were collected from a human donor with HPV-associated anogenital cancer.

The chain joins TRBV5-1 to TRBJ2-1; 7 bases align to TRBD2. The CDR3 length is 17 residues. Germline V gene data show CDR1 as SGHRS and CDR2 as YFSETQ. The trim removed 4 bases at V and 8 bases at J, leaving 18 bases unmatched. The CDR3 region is CASSPQPGISSGDEQFF. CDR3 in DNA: TGCGCCAGCAGCCCCCAACCGGGGATTTCTAGCGGCGATGAGCAGTTCTTC.

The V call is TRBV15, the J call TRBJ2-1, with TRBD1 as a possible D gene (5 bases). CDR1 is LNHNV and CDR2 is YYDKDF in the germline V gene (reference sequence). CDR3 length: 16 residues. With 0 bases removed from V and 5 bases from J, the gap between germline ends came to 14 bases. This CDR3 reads CATSRDLWADNNEQFF. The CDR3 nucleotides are TGTGCCACCAGCAGAGATCTTTGGGCGGACAACAATGAGCAGTTCTTC.

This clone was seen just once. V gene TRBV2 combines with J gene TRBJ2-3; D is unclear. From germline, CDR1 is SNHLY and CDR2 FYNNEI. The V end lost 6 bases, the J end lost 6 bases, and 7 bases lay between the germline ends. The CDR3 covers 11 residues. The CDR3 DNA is TGTGCCAGCAGGGGAACGGATACGCAGTATTTT. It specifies CASRGTDTQYF.

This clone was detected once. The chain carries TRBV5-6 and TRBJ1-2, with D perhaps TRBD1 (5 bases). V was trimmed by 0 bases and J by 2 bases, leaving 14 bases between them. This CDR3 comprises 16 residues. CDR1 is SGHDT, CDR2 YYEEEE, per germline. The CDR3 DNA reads TGTGCCAGCAGCTTGGGAGGGGCCGGGGCAAACTATGGCTACACCTTC. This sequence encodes CASSLGGAGANYGYTF.

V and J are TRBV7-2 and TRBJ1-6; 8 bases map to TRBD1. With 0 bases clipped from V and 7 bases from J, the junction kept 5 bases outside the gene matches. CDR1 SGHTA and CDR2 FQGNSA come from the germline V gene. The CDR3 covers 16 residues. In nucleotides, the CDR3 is TGTGCCAGCAGCTTAGCGCAGGGGGCAGGGAATTCACCCCTCCACTTT. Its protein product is CASSLAQGAGNSPLHF.

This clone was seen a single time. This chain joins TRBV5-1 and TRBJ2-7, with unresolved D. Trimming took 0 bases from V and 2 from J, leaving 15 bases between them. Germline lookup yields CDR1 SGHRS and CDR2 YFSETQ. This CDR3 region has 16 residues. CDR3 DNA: TGCGCCAGCAGCTTGGGGCCGTCTGCCCAAGCCTACGAGCAGTACTTC. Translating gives CASSLGPSAQAYEQYF.

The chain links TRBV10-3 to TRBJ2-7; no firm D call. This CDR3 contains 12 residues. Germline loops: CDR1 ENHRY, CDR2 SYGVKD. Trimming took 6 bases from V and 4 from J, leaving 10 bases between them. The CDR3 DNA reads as TGTGCCATCAGCGCGACCGAATACGAGCAGTACTTC. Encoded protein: CAISATEYEQYF.

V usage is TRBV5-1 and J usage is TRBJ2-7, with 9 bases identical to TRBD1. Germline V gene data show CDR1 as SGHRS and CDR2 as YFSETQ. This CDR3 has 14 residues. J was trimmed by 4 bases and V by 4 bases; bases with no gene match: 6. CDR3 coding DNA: TGCGCCAGCAGCCCGGGACAGGGTTTGTACGAGCAGTACTTC. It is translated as CASSPGQGLYEQYF.

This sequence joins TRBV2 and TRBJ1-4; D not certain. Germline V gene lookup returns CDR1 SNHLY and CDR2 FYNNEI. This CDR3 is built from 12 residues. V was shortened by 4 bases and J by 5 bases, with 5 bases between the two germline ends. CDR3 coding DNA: TGTGCCAGCAGTGCTGACAATGAAAAACTGTTTTTT. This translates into CASSADNEKLFF. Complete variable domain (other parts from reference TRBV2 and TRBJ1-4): EPEVTQTPSHQVTQMGQEVILRCVPISNHLYFYWYRQILGQKVEFLVSFYNNEISEKSEIFDDQFSVERPDGSNFTLKIRSTKLEDSAMYFCASSADNEKLFFGSGTQLSVL.

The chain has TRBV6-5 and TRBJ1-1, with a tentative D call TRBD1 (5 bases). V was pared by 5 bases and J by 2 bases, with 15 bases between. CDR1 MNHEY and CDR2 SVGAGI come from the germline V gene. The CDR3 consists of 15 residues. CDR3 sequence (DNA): TGTGCCAGCAGTACCGCCGGGACCGCCAACACTGAAGCTTTCTTT. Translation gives CASSTAGTANTEAFF.

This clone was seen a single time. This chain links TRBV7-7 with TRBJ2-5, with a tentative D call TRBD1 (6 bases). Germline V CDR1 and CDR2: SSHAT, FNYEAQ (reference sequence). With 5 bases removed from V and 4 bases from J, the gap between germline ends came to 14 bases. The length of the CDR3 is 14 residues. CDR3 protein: CASSEGQTGETQYF. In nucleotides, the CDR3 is TGTGCCAGCAGCGAGGGACAAACGGGAGAGACCCAGTACTTC.